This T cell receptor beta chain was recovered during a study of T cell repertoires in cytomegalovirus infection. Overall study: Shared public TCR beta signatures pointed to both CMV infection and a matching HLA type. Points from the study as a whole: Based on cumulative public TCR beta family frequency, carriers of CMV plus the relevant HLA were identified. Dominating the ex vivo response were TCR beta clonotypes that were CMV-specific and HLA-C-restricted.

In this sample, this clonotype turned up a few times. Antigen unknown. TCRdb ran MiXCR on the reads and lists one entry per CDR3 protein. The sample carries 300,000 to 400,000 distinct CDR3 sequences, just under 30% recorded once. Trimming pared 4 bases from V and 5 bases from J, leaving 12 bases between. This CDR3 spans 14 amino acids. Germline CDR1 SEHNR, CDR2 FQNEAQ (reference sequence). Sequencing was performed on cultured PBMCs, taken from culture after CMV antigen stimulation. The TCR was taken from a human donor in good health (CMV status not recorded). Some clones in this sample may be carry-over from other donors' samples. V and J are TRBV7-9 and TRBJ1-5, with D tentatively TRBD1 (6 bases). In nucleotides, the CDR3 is TGTGCCAGCAGCTCGATAGGGGGGGATCAGCCCCAGCATTTT. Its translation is CASSSIGGDQPQHF.